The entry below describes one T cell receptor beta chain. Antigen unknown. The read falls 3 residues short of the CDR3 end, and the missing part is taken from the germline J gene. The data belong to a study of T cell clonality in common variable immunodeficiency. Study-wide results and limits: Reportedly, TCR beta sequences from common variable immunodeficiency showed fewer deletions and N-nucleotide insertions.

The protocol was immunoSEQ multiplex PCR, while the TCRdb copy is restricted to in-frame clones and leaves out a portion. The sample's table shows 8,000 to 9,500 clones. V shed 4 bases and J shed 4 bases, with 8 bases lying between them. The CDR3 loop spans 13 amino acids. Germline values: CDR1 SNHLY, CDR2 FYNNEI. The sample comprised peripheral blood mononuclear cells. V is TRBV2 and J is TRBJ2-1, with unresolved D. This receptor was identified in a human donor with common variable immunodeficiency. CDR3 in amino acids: CASSVRRYNEQFF. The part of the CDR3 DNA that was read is TGTGCCAGCAGTGTCAGAAGGTACAATGAG.